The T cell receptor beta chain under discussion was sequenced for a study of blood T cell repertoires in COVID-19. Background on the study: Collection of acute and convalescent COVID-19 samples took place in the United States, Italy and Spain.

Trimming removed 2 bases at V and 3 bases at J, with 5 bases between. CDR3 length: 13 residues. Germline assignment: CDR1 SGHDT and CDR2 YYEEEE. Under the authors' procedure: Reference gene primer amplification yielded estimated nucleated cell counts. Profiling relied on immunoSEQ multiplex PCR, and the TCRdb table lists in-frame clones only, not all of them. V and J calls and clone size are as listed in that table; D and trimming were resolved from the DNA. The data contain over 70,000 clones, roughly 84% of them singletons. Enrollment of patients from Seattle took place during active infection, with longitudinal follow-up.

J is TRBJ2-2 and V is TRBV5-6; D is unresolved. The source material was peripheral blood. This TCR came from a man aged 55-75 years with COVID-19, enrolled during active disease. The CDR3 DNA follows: TGTGCCAGCAGCTTAGAGTACACCGGGGAGCTGTTTTTT. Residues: CASSLEYTGELFF.